Below, 23 T cell receptor beta chains from the same sample are listed, as sequenced in a study of T-cell memory formation after mild COVID-19. TCRdb ran MiXCR on the 5' RACE reads and lists one entry per CDR3 protein. The sample gives fewer than 300,000 distinct CDR3 sequences, approximately 15% of which show up once; 22% is in the top ten. Sequencing was done on a sample of PBMCs or a T cell subset sorted from them (not recorded which). These receptors all stem from a man aged 18-30 years who had mild COVID-19 (a few samples of this study predate the infection). Cell type and time point are not known.

The sample holds many counts of this clonotype. The V gene is TRBV6-5, the J gene TRBJ2-1; 8 nucleotides align to TRBD1. The J segment lost 8 bases and the V segment lost 6 bases, leaving 6 bases of the junction unmatched. This CDR3 contains 13 residues. Germline CDR1 is MNHEY and CDR2 is SVGAGI. The CDR3 nucleotides read TGTGCCAGCAGGGCACAGGGGGGACATGAGCAGTTCTTC. This gives the protein CASRAQGGHEQFF.

The V gene is TRBV6-1, the J gene TRBJ2-7, with D hard to call. Looked up from germline, CDR1 is MNHNS and CDR2 is SASEGT. Deletions cut 3 bases from V and 6 bases from J, with 18 bases between. The CDR3 extends over 15 amino acids. The CDR3 sequence: CASSEVVGQTSEQYF. CDR3 DNA: TGTGCCAGCAGTGAGGTCGTCGGGCAAACATCCGAGCAGTACTTC.

This clonotype was seen a handful of times. The genes are TRBV10-3 and TRBJ1-5, with a tentative D call TRBD1 (5 bases). The length of the CDR3 is 13 residues. The germline V gene has CDR1 ENHRY and CDR2 SYGVKD. V lost 7 bases to trimming and J lost 5 bases, with 12 bases between them. CDR3 DNA: TGTGCCATCAATACAGGAGCCGATCAGCCCCAGCATTTT. This encodes CAINTGADQPQHF.

The chain employs TRBV5-1 and TRBJ2-5; TRBD2 matches 9 bases. The CDR3 length is 16 residues. The ends lost 4 bases at V and 0 bases at J; junction bases unmatched: 7. CDR1 and CDR2 (germline): SGHRS, YFSETQ. CDR3 region: CASSKRSGGNQETQYF. The DNA of the CDR3 is TGCGCCAGCAGCAAACGCAGCGGGGGGAACCAAGAGACCCAGTACTTC.

The rearrangement joins TRBV7-2 to TRBJ2-3; D is undetermined. Germline CDR1 reads SGHTA; CDR2 reads FQGNSA. Trimming stripped 6 bases from V and 0 bases from J, with 7 bases between. The CDR3 totals 13 residues. The CDR3 bases are TGTGCCAGCAGGCAAACAAGCACAGATACGCAGTATTTT. The encoded protein is CASRQTSTDTQYF.

This clonotype was counted only a few times. V and J are TRBV19 and TRBJ1-2; 9 nucleotides align to TRBD1. This CDR3 is 14 amino acids long. V dropped 6 bases and J dropped 9; count of bases not matched to a gene: 11. Germline V gene sequence: CDR1 LNHDA, CDR2 SQIVND (reference sequence). CDR3 DNA: TGTGCCAGTAGGACGTCCCGGGACAGGGAGCGCTACACCTTC. This gives the protein CASRTSRDRERYTF.

This clonotype was counted a few times. The J gene is TRBJ2-5, the V gene TRBV19, with 7 bases identical to TRBD1. Germline V gene lookup returns CDR1 LNHDA and CDR2 SQIVND (reference sequence). The trim removed 5 bases at V and 1 base at J, leaving 7 bases unmatched. This CDR3 is 15 amino acids long. The DNA for the CDR3 is TGTGCCAGTAGTTCTCACAGGGGTCGCCAAGAGACCCAGTACTTC. Translated: CASSSHRGRQETQYF.

The CDR3 spells CSLRRHQETQYF. As DNA, the CDR3 is TGCAGCTTGCGACGGCACCAAGAGACCCAGTACTTC. This sequence joins TRBV29-1 and TRBJ2-5; D is unclear. From germline, CDR1 is SQVTM and CDR2 ANQGSEA. Trimming took off 8 bases at V and 0 bases at J, with 10 bases between the two ends. This CDR3 is 12 amino acids long.

The chain is built from TRBV20-1 and TRBJ2-7; 8 nucleotides agree with TRBD1. This CDR3 region has 14 residues. V trimming: 6 bases; J trimming: 3 bases; junction bases outside the gene matches: 10. Germline CDR1 and CDR2: DFQATT and SNEGSKA (reference sequence). In DNA, the CDR3 is TGCAGTGCGGAAGATTACAGGGGGGACTACGAGCAGTACTTC. Protein sequence: CSAEDYRGDYEQYF.

A few counts support this clonotype. The gene calls are TRBV7-9 and TRBJ2-3; D possibly corresponds to TRBD2 (5 bases). The CDR3 runs to 13 residues. V lost 3 bases and J 6 bases, leaving 10 bases between the germline ends. From germline, CDR1 is SEHNR and CDR2 FQNEAQ (reference sequence). Here the CDR3 reads CASSFTRADTQYF. CDR3 coding DNA: TGTGCCAGCAGCTTTACTAGGGCGGATACGCAGTATTTT. The whole variable domain, remainder taken from reference TRBV7-9 and TRBJ2-3, is DTGVSQNPRHKITKRGQNVTFRCDPISEHNRLYWYRQTLGQGPEFLTYFQNEAQLEKSRLLSDRFSAERPKGSFSTLEIQRTEQGDSAMYLCASSFTRADTQYFGPGTRLTVL.

This rearrangement joins TRBV11-1 to TRBJ2-1, with 7 positions matching TRBD2. CDR3 size: 15 residues. The V segment lost 5 bases and the J segment 4 bases; nucleotides outside the gene matches: 8. CDR1 SGHAT and CDR2 FQDESV come from the germline V gene (reference sequence). CDR3 DNA sequence: TGTGCCAGCAGCGCGCGAGCGGGGTCGTACAATGAGCAGTTCTTC. Encoded protein: CASSARAGSYNEQFF.

The gene calls are TRBV20-1 and TRBJ2-1; D is possibly TRBD2 (6 bases). The germline CDR1 and CDR2 sequences are DFQATT and SNEGSKA (reference sequence). This CDR3 region has 12 residues. V lost 6 bases, J lost 6 bases, and 12 bases lay in between. CDR3 sequence: CSAGPSANEQFF. The DNA for the CDR3 is TGCAGTGCCGGACCTAGCGCCAATGAGCAGTTCTTC.

The V and J genes are TRBV6-1 and TRBJ1-5; 11 bases fit TRBD1. V dropped 7 bases and J dropped 5; count of bases not matched to a gene: 7. This CDR3 spans 15 amino acids. The germline V gene encodes CDR1 MNHNS and CDR2 SASEGT. For the CDR3, the DNA is TGTGCCAGCACCGGGGGACAGGGGGGACATCAGCCCCAGCATTTT. It codes for CASTGGQGGHQPQHF.

The sample holds a few counts of this clonotype. The chain has TRBV4-3 and TRBJ2-2, with a possible D match to TRBD2 (5 bases). The germline V and J ends were trimmed by 1 base and 4 bases, with 13 bases remaining between them. CDR1 and CDR2 from the germline V gene are LGHNA and YSLEER. This CDR3 region has 16 residues. The CDR3 sequence: CASSQGQTTTTGELFF. The CDR3 bases are TGCGCCAGCAGCCAAGGCCAGACTACCACCACCGGGGAGCTGTTTTTT.

This clonotype was counted many times. The chain uses TRBV7-2 and TRBJ2-5; D might be TRBD2 (5 bases). The V end was cut by 4 bases, the J end by 7 bases, with 13 bases between. CDR3 size: 13 residues. CDR1 is SGHTA and CDR2 is FQGNSA in the germline V gene. CDR3 in amino acids: CASSSSGLGTQYF. CDR3 bases: TGTGCCAGCAGCTCCTCGGGGTTAGGGACCCAGTACTTC.

This clonotype was observed many times. The chain's CDR3 is CASSLSSGGDMNTGELFF. The CDR3 DNA is TGTGCCAGCAGCCTATCTAGCGGGGGGGATATGAACACCGGGGAGCTGTTTTTT. The rearrangement joins TRBV4-2 to TRBJ2-2, with TRBD2 matching over 12 bases. Germline-derived CDR1 and CDR2 are LGHNA and YNFKEQ. Unmatched junction bases numbered 7, after V lost 4 bases and J lost 1 base. There are 18 residues in the CDR3.

This clonotype was seen a single time. The genes are TRBV7-2 and TRBJ2-5; D possibly uses TRBD1 or TRBD2 (5 bases each). CDR3 length: 16 residues. V gave up 4 bases and J gave up 5 bases, with 20 bases separating them. CDR1 and CDR2 (germline): SGHTA, FQGNSA. DNA for the CDR3: TGTGCCAGCAGCTCCTTCCCGGGGACGGCCTCGGAGACCCAGTACTTC. Its protein product is CASSSFPGTASETQYF. Based on the CDR3 plus reference TRBV7-2 and TRBJ2-5, the full variable domain is GAGVSQSPSNKVTEKGKDVELRCDPISGHTALYWYRQSLGQGLEFLIYFQGNSAPDKSGLPSDRFSAERTGGSVSTLTIQRTQQEDSAVYLCASSSFPGTASETQYFGPGTRLLVL.

This clonotype was detected a few times. The V call is TRBV6-5, the J call TRBJ2-5; unclear D gene. V was pared by 4 bases and J by 2 bases, with 11 bases between. This CDR3 comprises 14 residues. Germline-derived CDR1 and CDR2 are MNHEY and SVGAGI. The CDR3 spells CASSLTRKQETQYF. The DNA of the CDR3 is TGTGCCAGCAGTTTAACTCGCAAACAAGAGACCCAGTACTTC.

The chain combines TRBV6-1 with TRBJ2-7; 9 bases line up with TRBD1. Trimming took 2 bases from V and 3 from J; bases not matched to a gene: 5. The CDR3 covers 15 residues. Germline loops: CDR1 MNHNS, CDR2 SASEGT. As DNA, the CDR3 is TGTGCCAGCAGTGAACCGGGACAGGGAATCTACGAGCAGTACTTC. It yields the protein CASSEPGQGIYEQYF.

V is TRBV7-6 and J is TRBJ1-6, with D perhaps TRBD1 (6 bases). The CDR3 is 14 amino acids. Germline V lookup: CDR1 SGHVS, CDR2 FNYEAQ. V shed 1 base and J shed 10 bases, with 11 bases lying between them. CDR3 in DNA: TGTGCCAGCAGCTTAGGACAGGAGAGGTCACCCCTCCACTTT. This encodes CASSLGQERSPLHF.

V and J are TRBV20-1 and TRBJ2-1, with D tentatively TRBD1 (5 bases). The V end was cut by 3 bases, the J end by 0 bases, with 15 bases between. The length of the CDR3 is 16 residues. Germline V gene data show CDR1 as DFQATT and CDR2 as SNEGSKA (reference sequence). The CDR3 reads CSARPPRDPSYNEQFF. CDR3 sequence (DNA): TGCAGTGCTAGGCCGCCCAGGGATCCCTCCTACAATGAGCAGTTCTTC.

Remarks on this clonotype: A read error may produce the germline difference seen at one junction end. V is TRBV15 and J is TRBJ2-3, with TRBD2 matching 7 bases. The germline gives CDR1 LNHNV, CDR2 YYDKDF (reference sequence). This CDR3 has 15 amino acids. The DNA for the CDR3 is TGTGACACCATCGATCTAGCGGTTAGCACAGATACGCAGTATTTT. It encodes CDTIDLAVSTDTQYF.

Concerning this clonotype: Since no conserved phenylalanine or tryptophan closes the CDR3, a read error is the likely cause. No DNA is shown, since the ends of the CDR3 on it are uncertain; the CDR3 is the one TCRdb lists. CDR3 region: CASSLGDTSKM. The rearrangement uses TRBV7-8 and TRBJ2-3; the table's D gene call, TRBD1, was not cross checked with the DNA. Termini included, the CDR3 measures 11 amino acids. The germline gives CDR1 SGHVS, CDR2 FQNEAQ.